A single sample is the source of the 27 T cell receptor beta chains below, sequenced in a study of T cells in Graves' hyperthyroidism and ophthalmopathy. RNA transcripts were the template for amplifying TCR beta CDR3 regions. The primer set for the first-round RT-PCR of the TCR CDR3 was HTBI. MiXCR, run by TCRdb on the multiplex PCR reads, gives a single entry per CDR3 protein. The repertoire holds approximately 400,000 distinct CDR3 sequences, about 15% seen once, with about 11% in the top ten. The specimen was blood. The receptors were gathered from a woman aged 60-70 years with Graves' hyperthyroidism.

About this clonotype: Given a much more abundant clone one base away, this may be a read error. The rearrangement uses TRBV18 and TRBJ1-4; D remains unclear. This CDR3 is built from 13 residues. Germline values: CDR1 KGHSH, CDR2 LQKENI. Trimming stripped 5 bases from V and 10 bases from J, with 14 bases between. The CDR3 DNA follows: TGTGCCAGCTCAAGGACGGCAGATGGAAAACTGTTTTTT. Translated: CASSRTADGKLFF.

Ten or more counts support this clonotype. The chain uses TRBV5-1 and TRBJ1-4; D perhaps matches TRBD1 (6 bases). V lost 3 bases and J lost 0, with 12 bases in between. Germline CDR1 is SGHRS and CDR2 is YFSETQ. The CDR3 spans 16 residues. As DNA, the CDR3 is TGCGCCAGCAGCTGGGGGGACACTGCAACTAATGAAAAACTGTTTTTT. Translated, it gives CASSWGDTATNEKLFF.

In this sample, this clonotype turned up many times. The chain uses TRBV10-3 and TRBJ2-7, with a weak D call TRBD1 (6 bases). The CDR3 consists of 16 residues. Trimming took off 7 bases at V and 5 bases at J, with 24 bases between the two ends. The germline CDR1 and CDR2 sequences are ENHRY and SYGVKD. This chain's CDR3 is CAITATRDILPHEQYF. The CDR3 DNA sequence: TGTGCCATCACCGCGACCCGGGACATTCTCCCCCACGAGCAGTACTTC.

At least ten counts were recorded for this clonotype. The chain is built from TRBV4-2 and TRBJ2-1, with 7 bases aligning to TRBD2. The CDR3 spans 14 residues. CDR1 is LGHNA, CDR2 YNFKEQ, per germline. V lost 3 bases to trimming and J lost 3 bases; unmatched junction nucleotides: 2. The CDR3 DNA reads TGTGCCAGCAGCCAGAGGACTAGCTACAATGAGCAGTTCTTC. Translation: CASSQRTSYNEQFF.

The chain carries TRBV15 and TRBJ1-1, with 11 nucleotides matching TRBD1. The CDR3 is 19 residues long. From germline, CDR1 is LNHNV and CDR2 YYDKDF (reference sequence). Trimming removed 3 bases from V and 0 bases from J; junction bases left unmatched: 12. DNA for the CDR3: TGTGCCACCAGCAGTTCCCTTATGGGACAGGGGGAAATGAACACTGAAGCTTTCTTT. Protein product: CATSSSLMGQGEMNTEAFF.

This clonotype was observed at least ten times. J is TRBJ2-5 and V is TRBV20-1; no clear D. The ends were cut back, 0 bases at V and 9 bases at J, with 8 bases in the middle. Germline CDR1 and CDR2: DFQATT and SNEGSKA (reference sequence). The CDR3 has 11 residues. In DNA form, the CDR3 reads TGCAGTGCTAGAGAGTCACAAGCCCAGTACTTC. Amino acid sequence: CSARESQAQYF.

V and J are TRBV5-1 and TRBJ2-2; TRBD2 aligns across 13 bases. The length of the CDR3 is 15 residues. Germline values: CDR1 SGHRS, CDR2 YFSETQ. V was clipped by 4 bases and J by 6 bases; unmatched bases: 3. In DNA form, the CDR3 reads TGCGCCAGCAGCCTGGGACTAGCGGGACCCGGGGAGCTGTTTTTT. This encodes CASSLGLAGPGELFF.

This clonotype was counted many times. As DNA, the CDR3 is TGTGCCAGCAGCCTGACTAGCCTGGAGGAAGAGACCCAGTACTTC. Its protein product is CASSLTSLEEETQYF. The genes are TRBV11-3 and TRBJ2-5; 7 nucleotides match TRBD2. V was pared by 5 bases and J by 3 bases, with 9 bases of the junction left unmatched. Germline V gene sequence: CDR1 SGHNT, CDR2 YENEEA. There are 15 residues in the CDR3.

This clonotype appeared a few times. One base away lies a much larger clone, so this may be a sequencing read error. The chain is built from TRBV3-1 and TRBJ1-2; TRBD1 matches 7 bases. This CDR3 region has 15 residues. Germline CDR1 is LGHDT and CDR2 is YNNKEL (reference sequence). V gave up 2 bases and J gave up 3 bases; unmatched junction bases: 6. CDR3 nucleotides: TGTGCCAGCAGCCAACTCCCTCAGGGGGACTATGGCTACACCTTC. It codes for CASSQLPQGDYGYTF.

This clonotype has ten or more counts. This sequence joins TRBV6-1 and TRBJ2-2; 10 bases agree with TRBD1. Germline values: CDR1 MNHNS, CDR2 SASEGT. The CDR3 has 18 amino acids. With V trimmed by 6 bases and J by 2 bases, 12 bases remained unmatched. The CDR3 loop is CASRGILGQGDNTGELFF. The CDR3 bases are TGTGCCAGCAGAGGAATTCTCGGACAGGGGGACAACACCGGGGAGCTGTTTTTT.

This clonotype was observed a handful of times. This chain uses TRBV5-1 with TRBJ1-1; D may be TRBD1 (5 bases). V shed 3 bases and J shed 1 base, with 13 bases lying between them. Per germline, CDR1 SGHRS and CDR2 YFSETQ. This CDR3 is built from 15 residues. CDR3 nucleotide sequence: TGCGCCAGCAGCTGGATTGGAGGGGAGAACACTGAAGCTTTCTTT. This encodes CASSWIGGENTEAFF. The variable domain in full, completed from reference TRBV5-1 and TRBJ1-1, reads KAGVTQTPRYLIKTRGQQVTLSCSPISGHRSVSWYQQTPGQGLQFLFEYFSETQRNKGNFPGRFSGRQFSNSRSEMNVSTLELGDSALYLCASSWIGGENTEAFFGQGTRLTVV.

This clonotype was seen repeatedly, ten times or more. The CDR3 DNA sequence: TGTGCTAGTGGTCACTACGAGCAGTACTTC. This sequence encodes CASGHYEQYF. V is TRBV12-5 and J is TRBJ2-7; D remains ambiguous. The CDR3 length is 10 residues. Trimming shortened V by 5 bases and J by 3 bases, and 2 bases separated the two germline ends. Per the germline V gene, CDR1 is LGHNT and CDR2 is FRNRAP.

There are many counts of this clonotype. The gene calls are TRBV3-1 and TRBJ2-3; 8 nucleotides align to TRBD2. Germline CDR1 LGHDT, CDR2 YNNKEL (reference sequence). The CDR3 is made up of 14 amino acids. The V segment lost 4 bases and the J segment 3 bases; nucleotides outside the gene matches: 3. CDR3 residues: CASSRTSYTDTQYF. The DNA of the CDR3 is TGTGCCAGCAGCCGGACTAGCTATACAGATACGCAGTATTTT.

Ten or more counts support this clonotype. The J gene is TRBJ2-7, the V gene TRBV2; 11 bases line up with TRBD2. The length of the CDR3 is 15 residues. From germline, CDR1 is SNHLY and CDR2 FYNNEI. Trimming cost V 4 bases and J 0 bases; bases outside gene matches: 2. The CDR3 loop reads CASSVTSGDSYEQYF. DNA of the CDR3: TGTGCCAGCAGTGTGACTAGCGGGGACTCCTACGAGCAGTACTTC.

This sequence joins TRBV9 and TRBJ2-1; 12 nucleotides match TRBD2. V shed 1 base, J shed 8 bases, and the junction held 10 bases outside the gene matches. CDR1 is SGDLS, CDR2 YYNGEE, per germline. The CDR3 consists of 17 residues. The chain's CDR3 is CASSVTYLAGGRYEQFF. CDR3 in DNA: TGTGCCAGCAGCGTAACTTATCTAGCGGGAGGGCGCTATGAGCAGTTCTTC.

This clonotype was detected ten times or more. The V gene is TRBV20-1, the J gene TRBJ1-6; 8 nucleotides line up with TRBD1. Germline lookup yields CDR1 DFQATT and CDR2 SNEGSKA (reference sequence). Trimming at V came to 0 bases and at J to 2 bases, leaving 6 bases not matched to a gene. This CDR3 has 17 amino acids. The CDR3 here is CSARDRTGLTYNSPLHF. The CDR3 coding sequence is TGCAGTGCTAGAGATCGGACAGGGCTGACCTATAATTCACCCCTCCACTTT.

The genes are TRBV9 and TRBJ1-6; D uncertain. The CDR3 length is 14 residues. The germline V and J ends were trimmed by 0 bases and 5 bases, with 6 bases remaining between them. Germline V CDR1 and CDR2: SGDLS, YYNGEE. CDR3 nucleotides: TGTGCCAGCAGCGTAGGGCTAGATAATTCACCCCTCCACTTT. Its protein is CASSVGLDNSPLHF.

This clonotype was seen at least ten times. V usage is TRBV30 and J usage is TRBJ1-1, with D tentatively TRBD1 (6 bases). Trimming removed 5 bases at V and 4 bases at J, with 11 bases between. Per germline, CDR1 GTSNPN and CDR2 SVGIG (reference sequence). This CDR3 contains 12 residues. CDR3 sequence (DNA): TGTGCCTGGGACAGGAGGGGCACTGAAGCTTTCTTT. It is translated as CAWDRRGTEAFF. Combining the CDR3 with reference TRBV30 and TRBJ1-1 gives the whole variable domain SQTIHQWPATLVQPVGSPLSLECTVEGTSNPNLYWYRQAAGRGLQLLFYSVGIGQISSEVPQNLSASRPQDRQFILSSKKLLLSDSGFYLCAWDRRGTEAFFGQGTRLTVV.

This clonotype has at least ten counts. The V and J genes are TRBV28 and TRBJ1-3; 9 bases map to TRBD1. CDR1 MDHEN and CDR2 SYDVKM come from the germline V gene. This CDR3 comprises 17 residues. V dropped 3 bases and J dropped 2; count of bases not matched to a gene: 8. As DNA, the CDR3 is TGTGCCAGCAGTTTCGGACAGGGGAGAAGTACTGGAAACACCATATATTTT. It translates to CASSFGQGRSTGNTIYF.

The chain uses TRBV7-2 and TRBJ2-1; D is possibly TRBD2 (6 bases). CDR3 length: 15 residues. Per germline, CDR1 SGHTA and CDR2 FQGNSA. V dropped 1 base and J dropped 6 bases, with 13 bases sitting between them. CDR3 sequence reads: CASSLVAGLRNEQFF. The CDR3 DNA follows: TGTGCCAGCAGCTTAGTGGCGGGGCTTCGCAATGAGCAGTTCTTC.

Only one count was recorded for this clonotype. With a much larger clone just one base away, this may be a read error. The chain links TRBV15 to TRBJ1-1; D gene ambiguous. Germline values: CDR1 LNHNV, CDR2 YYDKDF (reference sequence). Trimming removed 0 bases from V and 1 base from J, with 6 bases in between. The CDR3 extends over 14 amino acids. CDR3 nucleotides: TGTGCCACCAGCAGAGATCAAGGGAACACTGAAGCTTTCTTT. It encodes CATSRDQGNTEAFF.

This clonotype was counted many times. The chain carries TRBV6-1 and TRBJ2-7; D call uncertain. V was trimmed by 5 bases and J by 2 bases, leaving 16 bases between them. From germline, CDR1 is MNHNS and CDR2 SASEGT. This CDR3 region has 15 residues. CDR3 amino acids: CASSISPSMAYEQYF. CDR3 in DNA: TGTGCCAGCAGTATTTCCCCCAGCATGGCCTACGAGCAGTACTTC.

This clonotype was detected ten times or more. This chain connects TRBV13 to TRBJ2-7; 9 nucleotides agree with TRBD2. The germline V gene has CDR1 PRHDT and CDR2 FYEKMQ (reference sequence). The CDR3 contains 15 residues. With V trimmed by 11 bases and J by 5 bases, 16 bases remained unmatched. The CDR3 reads CAPTVGASGIDEQYF. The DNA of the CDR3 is TGTGCCCCCACCGTGGGGGCTAGCGGGATAGACGAGCAGTACTTC.

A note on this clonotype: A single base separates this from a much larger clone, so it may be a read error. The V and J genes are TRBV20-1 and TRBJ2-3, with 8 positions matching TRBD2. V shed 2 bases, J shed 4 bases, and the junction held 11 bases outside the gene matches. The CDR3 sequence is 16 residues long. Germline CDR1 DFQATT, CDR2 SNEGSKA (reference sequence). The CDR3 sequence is CSARPTSGGHADTQYF. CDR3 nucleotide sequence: TGCAGTGCTAGACCAACTAGCGGAGGGCACGCAGATACGCAGTATTTT.

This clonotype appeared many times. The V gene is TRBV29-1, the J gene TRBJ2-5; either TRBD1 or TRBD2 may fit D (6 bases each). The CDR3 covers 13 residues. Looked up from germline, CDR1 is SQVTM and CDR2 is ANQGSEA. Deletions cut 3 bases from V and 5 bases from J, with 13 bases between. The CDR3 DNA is TGCAGCGTTGACTCGGGGGCCAGGGAGACCCAGTACTTC. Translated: CSVDSGARETQYF.

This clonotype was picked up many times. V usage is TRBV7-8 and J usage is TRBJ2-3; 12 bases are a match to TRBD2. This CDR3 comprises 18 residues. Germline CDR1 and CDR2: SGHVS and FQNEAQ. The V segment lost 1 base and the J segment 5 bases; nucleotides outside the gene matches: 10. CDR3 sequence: CASSLGGLAGGSGDTQYF. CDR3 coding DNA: TGTGCCAGCAGCTTAGGGGGGCTAGCGGGAGGGTCGGGAGATACGCAGTATTTT.

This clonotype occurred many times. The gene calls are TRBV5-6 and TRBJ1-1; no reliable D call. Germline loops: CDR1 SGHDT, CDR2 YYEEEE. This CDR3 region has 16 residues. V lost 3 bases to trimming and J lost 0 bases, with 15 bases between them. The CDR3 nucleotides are TGTGCCAGCAGCTGGACGGGTGGAACCTTGAACACTGAAGCTTTCTTT. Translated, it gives CASSWTGGTLNTEAFF.